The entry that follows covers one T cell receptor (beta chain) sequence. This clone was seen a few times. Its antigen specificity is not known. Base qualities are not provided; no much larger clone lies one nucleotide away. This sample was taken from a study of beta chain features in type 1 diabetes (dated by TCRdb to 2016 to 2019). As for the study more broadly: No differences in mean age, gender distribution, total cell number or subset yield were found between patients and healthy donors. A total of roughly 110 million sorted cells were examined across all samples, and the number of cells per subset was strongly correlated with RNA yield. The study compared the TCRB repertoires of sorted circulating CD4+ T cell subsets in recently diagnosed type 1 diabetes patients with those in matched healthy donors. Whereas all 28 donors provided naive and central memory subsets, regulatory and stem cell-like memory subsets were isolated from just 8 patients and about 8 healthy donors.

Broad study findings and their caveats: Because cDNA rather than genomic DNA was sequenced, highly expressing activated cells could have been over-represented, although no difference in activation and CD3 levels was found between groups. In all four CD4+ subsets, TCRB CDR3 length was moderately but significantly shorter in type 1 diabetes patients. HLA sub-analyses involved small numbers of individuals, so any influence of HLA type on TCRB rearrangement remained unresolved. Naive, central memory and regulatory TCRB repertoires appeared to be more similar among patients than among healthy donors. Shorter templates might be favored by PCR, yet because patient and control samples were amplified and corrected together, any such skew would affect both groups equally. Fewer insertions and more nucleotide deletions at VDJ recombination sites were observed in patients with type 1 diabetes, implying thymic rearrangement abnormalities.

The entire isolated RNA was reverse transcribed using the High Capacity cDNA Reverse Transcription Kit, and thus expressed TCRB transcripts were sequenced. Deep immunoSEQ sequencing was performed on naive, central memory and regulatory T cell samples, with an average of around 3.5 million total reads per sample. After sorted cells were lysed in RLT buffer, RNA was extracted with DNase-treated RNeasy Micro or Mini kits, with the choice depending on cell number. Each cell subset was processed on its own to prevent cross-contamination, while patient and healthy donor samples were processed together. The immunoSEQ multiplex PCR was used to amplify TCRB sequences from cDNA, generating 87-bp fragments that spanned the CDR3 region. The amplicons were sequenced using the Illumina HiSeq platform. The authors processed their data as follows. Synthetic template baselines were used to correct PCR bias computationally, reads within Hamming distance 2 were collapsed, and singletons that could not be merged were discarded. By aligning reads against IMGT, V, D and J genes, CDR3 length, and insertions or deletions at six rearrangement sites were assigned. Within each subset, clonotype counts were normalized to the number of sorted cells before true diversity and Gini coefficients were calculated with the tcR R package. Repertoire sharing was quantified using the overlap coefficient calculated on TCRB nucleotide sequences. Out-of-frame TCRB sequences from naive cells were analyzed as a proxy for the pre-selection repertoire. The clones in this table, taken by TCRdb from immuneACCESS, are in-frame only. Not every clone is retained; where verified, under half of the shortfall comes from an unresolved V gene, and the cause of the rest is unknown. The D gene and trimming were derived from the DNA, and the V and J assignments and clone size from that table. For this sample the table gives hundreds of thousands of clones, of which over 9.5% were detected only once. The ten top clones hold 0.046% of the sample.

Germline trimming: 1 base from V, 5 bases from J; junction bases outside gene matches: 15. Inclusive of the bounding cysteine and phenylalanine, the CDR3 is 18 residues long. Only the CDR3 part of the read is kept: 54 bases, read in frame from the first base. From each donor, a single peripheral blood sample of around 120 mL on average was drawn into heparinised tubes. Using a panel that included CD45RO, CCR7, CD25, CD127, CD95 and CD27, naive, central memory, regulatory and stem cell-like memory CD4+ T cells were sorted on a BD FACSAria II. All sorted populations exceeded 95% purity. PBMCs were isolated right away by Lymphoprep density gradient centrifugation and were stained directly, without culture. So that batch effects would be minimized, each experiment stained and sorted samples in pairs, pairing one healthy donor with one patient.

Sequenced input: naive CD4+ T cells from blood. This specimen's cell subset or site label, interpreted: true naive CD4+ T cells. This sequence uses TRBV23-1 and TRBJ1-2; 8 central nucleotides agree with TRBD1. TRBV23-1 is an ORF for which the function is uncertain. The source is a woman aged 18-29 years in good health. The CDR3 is CASSQWAIRGQGSYGYTF. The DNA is TGCGCCAGCAGTCAATGGGCCATCCGCGGACAGGGAAGTTATGGCTACACCTTC.